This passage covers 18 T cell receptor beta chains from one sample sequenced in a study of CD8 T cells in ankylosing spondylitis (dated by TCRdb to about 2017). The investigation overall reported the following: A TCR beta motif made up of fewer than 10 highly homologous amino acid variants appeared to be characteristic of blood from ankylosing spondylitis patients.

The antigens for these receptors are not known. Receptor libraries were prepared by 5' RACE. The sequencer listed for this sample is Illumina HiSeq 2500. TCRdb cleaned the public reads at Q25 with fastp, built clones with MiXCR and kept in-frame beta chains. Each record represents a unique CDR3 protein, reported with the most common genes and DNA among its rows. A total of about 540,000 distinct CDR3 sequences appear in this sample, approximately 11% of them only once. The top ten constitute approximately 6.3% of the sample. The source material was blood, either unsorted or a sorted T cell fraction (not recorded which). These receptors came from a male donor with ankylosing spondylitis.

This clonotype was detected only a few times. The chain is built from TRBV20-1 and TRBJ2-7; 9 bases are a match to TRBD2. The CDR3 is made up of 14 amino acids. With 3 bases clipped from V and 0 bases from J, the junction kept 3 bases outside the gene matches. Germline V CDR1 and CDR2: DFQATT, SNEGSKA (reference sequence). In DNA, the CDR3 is TGCAGTGCTAGCGTTAGCGGGAGCTCCTACGAGCAGTACTTC. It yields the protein CSASVSGSSYEQYF.

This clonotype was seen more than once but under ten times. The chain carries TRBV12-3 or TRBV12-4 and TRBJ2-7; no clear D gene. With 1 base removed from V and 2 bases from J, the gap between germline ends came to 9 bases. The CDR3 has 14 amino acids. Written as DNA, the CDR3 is TGTGCCAGCAGTTTAGGCTACGGCACCTACGAGCAGTACGTC. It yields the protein CASSLGYGTYEQYV.

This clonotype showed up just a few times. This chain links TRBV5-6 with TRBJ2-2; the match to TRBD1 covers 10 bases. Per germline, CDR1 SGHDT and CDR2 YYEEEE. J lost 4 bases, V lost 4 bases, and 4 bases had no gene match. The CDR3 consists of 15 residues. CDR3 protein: CASSQTGGPTGELFF. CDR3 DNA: TGTGCCAGCAGCCAGACAGGGGGCCCCACCGGGGAGCTGTTTTTT.

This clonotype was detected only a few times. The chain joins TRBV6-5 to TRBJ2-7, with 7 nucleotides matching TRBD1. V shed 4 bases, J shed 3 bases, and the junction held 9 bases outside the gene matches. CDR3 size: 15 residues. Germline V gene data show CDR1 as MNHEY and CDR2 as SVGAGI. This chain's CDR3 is CASSFGKGASYEQYV. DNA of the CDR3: TGTGCCAGCAGTTTTGGCAAGGGGGCCAGCTACGAGCAGTACGTC.

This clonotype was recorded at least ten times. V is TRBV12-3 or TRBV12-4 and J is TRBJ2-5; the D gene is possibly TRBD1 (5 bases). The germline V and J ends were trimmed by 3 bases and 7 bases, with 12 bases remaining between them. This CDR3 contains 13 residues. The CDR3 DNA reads TGTGCCAGCAGTTTTGGAGAGCAGGGGACCCAGTACTTC. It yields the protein CASSFGEQGTQYF.

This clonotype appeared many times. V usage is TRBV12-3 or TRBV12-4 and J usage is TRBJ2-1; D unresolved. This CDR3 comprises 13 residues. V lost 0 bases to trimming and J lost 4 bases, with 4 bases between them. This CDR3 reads CASSLARYNEQFF. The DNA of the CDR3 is TGTGCCAGCAGTTTAGCCAGGTACAATGAGCAGTTCTTC.

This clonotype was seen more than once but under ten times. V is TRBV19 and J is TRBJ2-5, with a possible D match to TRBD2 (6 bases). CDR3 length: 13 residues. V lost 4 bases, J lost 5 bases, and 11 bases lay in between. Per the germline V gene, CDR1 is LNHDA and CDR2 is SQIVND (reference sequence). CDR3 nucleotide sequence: TGTGCCAGTAGTACCCACCGGGAGGAGACCCAGTACTTC. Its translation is CASSTHREETQYF. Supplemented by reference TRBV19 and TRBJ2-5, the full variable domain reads DGGITQSPKYLFRKEGQNVTLSCEQNLNHDAMYWYRQDPGQGLRLIYYSQIVNDFQKGDIAEGYSVSREKKESFPLTVTSAQKNPTAFYLCASSTHREETQYFGPGTRLLVL.

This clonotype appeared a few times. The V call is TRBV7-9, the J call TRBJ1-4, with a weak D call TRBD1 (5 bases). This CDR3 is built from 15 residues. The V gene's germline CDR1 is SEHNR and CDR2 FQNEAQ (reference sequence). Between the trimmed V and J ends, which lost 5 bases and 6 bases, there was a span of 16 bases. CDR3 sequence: CASSPSRAGYEKLFF. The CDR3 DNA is TGTGCCAGCAGCCCGAGTAGGGCAGGGTATGAAAAACTGTTTTTT.

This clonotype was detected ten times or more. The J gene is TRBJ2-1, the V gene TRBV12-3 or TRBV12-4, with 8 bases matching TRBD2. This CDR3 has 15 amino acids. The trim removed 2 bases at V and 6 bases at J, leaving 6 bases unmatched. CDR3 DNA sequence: TGTGCCAGCAGTTTACGGCTAGCGGGTAGCAATGAGCAGTTCTTC. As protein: CASSLRLAGSNEQFF.

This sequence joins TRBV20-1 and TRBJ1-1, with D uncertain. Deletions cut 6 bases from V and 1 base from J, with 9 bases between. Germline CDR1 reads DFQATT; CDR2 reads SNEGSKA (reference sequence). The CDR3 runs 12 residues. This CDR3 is CSAYDTNTEAFF. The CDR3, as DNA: TGCAGTGCCTACGACACGAACACTGAAGCTTTCTTT.

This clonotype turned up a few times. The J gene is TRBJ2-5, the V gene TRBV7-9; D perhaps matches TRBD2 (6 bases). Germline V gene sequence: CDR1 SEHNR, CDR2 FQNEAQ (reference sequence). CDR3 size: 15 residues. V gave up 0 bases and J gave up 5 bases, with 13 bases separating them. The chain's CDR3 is CASSLALEGMETQYF. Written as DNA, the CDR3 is TGTGCCAGCAGCTTAGCGTTGGAGGGCATGGAGACCCAGTACTTC.

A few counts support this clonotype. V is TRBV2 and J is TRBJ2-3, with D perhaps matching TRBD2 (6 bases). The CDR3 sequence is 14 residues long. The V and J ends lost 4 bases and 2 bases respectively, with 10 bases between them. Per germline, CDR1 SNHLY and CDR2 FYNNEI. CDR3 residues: CASSAGLYTDTQYF. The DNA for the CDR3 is TGTGCCAGCAGTGCGGGACTTTACACAGATACGCAGTATTTT.

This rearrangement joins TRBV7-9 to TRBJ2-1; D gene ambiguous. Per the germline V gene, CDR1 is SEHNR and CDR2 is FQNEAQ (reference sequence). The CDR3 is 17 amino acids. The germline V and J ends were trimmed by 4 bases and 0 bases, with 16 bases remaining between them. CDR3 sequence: CASSSRPMKPSYNEQFF. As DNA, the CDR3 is TGTGCCAGCAGCTCCCGCCCAATGAAACCCTCCTACAATGAGCAGTTCTTC.

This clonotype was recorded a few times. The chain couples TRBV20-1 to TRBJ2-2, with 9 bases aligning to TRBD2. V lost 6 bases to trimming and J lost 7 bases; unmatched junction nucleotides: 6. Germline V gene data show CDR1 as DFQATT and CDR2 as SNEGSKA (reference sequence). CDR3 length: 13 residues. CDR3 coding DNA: TGCAGTGCGAGACGACTAGCGGACGGGGAGCTGTTTTTT. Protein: CSARRLADGELFF.

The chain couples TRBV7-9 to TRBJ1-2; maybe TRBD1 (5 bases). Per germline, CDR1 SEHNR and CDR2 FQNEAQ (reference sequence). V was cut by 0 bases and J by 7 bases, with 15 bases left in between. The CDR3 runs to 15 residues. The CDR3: CASSLAQQVVPGYTF. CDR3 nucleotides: TGTGCCAGCAGCTTAGCCCAACAGGTGGTGCCTGGCTACACCTTC.

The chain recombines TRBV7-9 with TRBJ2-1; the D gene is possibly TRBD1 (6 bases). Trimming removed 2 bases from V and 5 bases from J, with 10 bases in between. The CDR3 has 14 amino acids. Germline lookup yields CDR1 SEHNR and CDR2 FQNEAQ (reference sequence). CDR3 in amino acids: CASSLLGGNNEQFF. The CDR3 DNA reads TGTGCCAGCAGCTTACTTGGGGGCAACAATGAGCAGTTCTTC.

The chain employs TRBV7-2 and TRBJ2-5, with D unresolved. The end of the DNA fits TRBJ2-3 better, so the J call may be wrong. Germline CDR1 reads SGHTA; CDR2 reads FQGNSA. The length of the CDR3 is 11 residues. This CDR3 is CASSLLGTQYF. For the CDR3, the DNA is TGTGCCAGCAGCTTATTGGGTACGCAGTATTTT.

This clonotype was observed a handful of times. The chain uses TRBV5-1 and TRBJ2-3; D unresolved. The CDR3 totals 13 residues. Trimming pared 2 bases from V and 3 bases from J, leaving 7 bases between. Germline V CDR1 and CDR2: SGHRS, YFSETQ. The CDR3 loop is CASSFPPTDTQYF. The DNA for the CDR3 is TGCGCCAGCAGCTTCCCACCTACAGATACGCAGTATTTT.